The 25 T cell receptor beta chains reported below all come from one sample, sequenced in a study of blood T cell repertoires in COVID-19. Generated by immunoSEQ multiplex PCR, the TCRdb table keeps only in-frame clones and is missing some. The data show about 170,000 clones, roughly nine tenths seen once. Sequencing was carried out using PBMCs or T cells enriched from blood (not recorded which). The receptors stem from a human donor with acute COVID-19. The donor label of this sample is uncertain.

The V and J genes are TRBV6-1 and TRBJ2-1; weak D call: TRBD2 (5 bases). CDR1 is MNHNS and CDR2 is SASEGT in the germline V gene. Trimming cost V 2 bases and J 6 bases, with 11 bases left between them. CDR3 length: 14 residues. The CDR3 spells CASSEPRLSNEQFF. CDR3 in DNA: TGTGCCAGCAGTGAACCGAGACTATCCAATGAGCAGTTCTTC.

CDR3 sequence reads: CASSTGQGASNYGYTF. CDR3 bases: TGCGCCAGCAGCACGGGACAGGGGGCCTCTAACTATGGCTACACCTTC. The chain links TRBV5-1 to TRBJ1-2; 12 nucleotides agree with TRBD1. V lost 4 bases to trimming and J lost 0 bases; unmatched junction nucleotides: 4. This CDR3 is built from 16 residues. CDR1 is SGHRS, CDR2 YFSETQ, per germline.

This chain links TRBV18 with TRBJ1-6; no clear D. CDR3 length: 13 residues. Per germline, CDR1 KGHSH and CDR2 LQKENI. Trimming removed 5 bases at V and 7 bases at J, with 9 bases between. In nucleotides, the CDR3 is TGTGCCAGCTCAGCCGGGAGAAATTCACCCCTCCACTTT. The encoded protein is CASSAGRNSPLHF.

V usage is TRBV6-6 and J usage is TRBJ1-2, with D maybe TRBD1 (6 bases). The CDR3 is 15 amino acids. Germline loops: CDR1 MNHNY, CDR2 SVGAGI (reference sequence). V was cut by 5 bases and J by 4 bases, with 17 bases left in between. The CDR3 sequence: CASSTNPDSGYGYTF. In nucleotides, the CDR3 is TGTGCCAGCAGTACCAATCCGGACAGCGGCTATGGCTACACCTTC.

This chain's CDR3 is CASGGTGRGVEAFF. CDR3 nucleotide sequence: TGTGCCTCCGGGGGGACAGGGAGAGGTGTTGAAGCTTTCTTT. The chain couples TRBV30 to TRBJ1-1, with 9 bases fitting TRBD1. The CDR3 loop spans 14 amino acids. V lost 7 bases, J lost 7 bases, and 13 bases stayed unmatched. Germline V gives CDR1 GTSNPN, CDR2 SVGIG (reference sequence).

This rearrangement joins TRBV13 to TRBJ2-7; no clear D. There are 13 residues in the CDR3. Germline lookup yields CDR1 PRHDT and CDR2 FYEKMQ (reference sequence). With 6 bases removed from V and 7 bases from J, the gap between germline ends came to 16 bases. The CDR3 reads CASSHSRIREQYF. In DNA form, the CDR3 reads TGTGCCAGCAGTCACAGCCGTATACGGGAGCAGTACTTC.

The chain links TRBV27 to TRBJ2-5, with TRBD2 as a possible D gene (6 bases). Germline V gene data show CDR1 as MNHEY and CDR2 as SMNVEV (reference sequence). The ends were cut back, 3 bases at V and 4 bases at J, with 6 bases in the middle. This CDR3 spans 12 amino acids. Written as DNA, the CDR3 is TGTGCCAGCAGTTTGGAGGGAGAGACCCAGTACTTC. Translation gives CASSLEGETQYF.

The chain recombines TRBV19 with TRBJ2-1; D gene unclear. V was cut by 3 bases and J by 6 bases, with 9 bases left in between. From germline, CDR1 is LNHDA and CDR2 SQIVND (reference sequence). The CDR3 contains 13 residues. The CDR3 DNA reads TGTGCCAGTAGTATGGTGTCGGGCAATGAGCAGTTCTTC. This gives the protein CASSMVSGNEQFF.

The V gene is TRBV5-5, the J gene TRBJ2-3; 8 bases match TRBD2. With 5 bases clipped from V and 3 bases from J, the junction kept 8 bases outside the gene matches. Germline V gene data show CDR1 as SGHKS and CDR2 as YYEKEE (reference sequence). The CDR3 sequence is 15 residues long. The DNA of the CDR3 is TGTGCCAGCAGTCTTGGACTAGCCAGAACAGATACGCAGTATTTT. Translation: CASSLGLARTDTQYF.

The count of this clone is one. The chain employs TRBV2 and TRBJ2-2; perhaps TRBD1 as D (6 bases). Germline V gene sequence: CDR1 SNHLY, CDR2 FYNNEI. The CDR3 has 15 amino acids. V lost 7 bases to trimming and J lost 5 bases, with 17 bases between them. CDR3 loop: CASMGTGQGTGELFF. In nucleotides, the CDR3 is TGTGCCAGCATGGGAACAGGGCAGGGAACCGGGGAGCTGTTTTTT.

This clone appeared a few times. This chain joins TRBV12-3 or TRBV12-4 and TRBJ1-5; a possible D gene is TRBD1 (6 bases). The V end was cut by 6 bases, the J end by 11 bases, with 14 bases between. The CDR3 is 12 amino acids. This CDR3 is CASSSGQGTQHF. CDR3 nucleotide sequence: TGTGCCAGCAGCTCCGGCCAGGGGACCCAGCATTTT.

A single count supports this clone. The V gene is TRBV5-5, the J gene TRBJ2-3, with D possibly TRBD2 on 6 matching bases. CDR1 and CDR2 from the germline V gene are SGHKS and YYEKEE (reference sequence). V was pared by 7 bases and J by 1 base, with 16 bases between. This CDR3 has 15 residues. This chain's CDR3 is CASSPGLHRTDTQYF. Here the CDR3 DNA reads TGTGCCAGCTCCCCGGGACTCCATCGCACAGATACGCAGTATTTT.

Here the CDR3 reads CASSPGTGGHEKLFF. The DNA of the CDR3 is TGTGCCAGCAGTCCGGGGACAGGGGGACATGAAAAACTGTTTTTT. This chain links TRBV27 with TRBJ1-4, with 11 nucleotides matching TRBD1. CDR3 length equals 15 residues. V lost 5 bases, J lost 6 bases, and 5 bases stayed unmatched. CDR1 is MNHEY, CDR2 SMNVEV, per germline (reference sequence).

The chain uses TRBV6-5 and TRBJ1-1; possible D gene TRBD1, 6 bases. The CDR3 covers 15 residues. Germline V lookup: CDR1 MNHEY, CDR2 SVGAGI. Trimming removed 2 bases at V and 5 bases at J, with 15 bases between. DNA for the CDR3: TGTGCCAGCAGTTACGACGGCGGGGGCTGGACTGAAGCTTTCTTT. Its translation: CASSYDGGGWTEAFF.

V usage is TRBV11-3 and J usage is TRBJ2-1, with 9 bases matching TRBD1. V dropped 0 bases and J dropped 5; count of bases not matched to a gene: 2. Germline V gene data show CDR1 as SGHNT and CDR2 as YENEEA. The CDR3 has 15 amino acids. The CDR3 bases are TGTGCCAGCAGCTTAGAAGGGACAGGGAACAATGAGCAGTTCTTC. Protein product: CASSLEGTGNNEQFF.

The gene calls are TRBV25-1 and TRBJ1-6; 9 bases are a match to TRBD1. Germline-derived CDR1 and CDR2 are MGHDK and SYGVNS. The length of the CDR3 is 15 residues. V shed 8 bases and J 6 bases; nucleotides not matched to a gene: 8. The CDR3 region is CASGTGTGRNSPLHF. CDR3 in DNA: TGTGCCAGCGGAACGGGGACAGGGCGTAATTCACCCCTCCACTTT.

Only a few counts were recorded for this clone. V usage is TRBV21-1 and J usage is TRBJ1-5. TRBV21-1 is listed as a pseudogene. CDR3 length: 17 residues. The CDR3 DNA reads TGTGCCAGCAGCAAAGGCCCAGTTACTAATAGCAATCAGCCCCAGCATTTT. Translation gives CASSKGPVTNSNQPQHF.

The chain employs TRBV5-1 and TRBJ1-1; D remains unclear. Germline V gene lookup returns CDR1 SGHRS and CDR2 YFSETQ. V lost 2 bases, J lost 1 base, and 6 bases lay in between. The CDR3 is made up of 13 amino acids. The CDR3 nucleotides are TGCGCCAGCAGCTTCTGGCAGAACACTGAAGCTTTCTTT. Encoded protein: CASSFWQNTEAFF.

The chain couples TRBV19 to TRBJ1-1, with TRBD1 matching 7 bases. The CDR3 runs to 12 residues. V gave up 9 bases and J gave up 6 bases; unmatched junction bases: 7. Germline V gene data show CDR1 as LNHDA and CDR2 as SQIVND (reference sequence). The CDR3, as DNA: TGTGCCAGCCGGACAGGCGGGGCTGAAGCTTTCTTT. Amino acid sequence: CASRTGGAEAFF.

V and J are TRBV5-1 and TRBJ2-7; D might be TRBD1 (5 bases). The germline CDR1 and CDR2 sequences are SGHRS and YFSETQ. The CDR3 runs 14 residues. V was pared by 0 bases and J by 3 bases, with 10 bases between. The CDR3 here is CASSLEAGNYEQYF. The CDR3 DNA sequence: TGCGCCAGCAGCTTGGAGGCAGGGAACTACGAGCAGTACTTC. The whole variable domain, filled in from reference TRBV5-1 and TRBJ2-7, reads KAGVTQTPRYLIKTRGQQVTLSCSPISGHRSVSWYQQTPGQGLQFLFEYFSETQRNKGNFPGRFSGRQFSNSRSEMNVSTLELGDSALYLCASSLEAGNYEQYFGPGTRLTVT.

The genes are TRBV19 and TRBJ2-7, with 7 positions matching TRBD2. The ends lost 5 bases at V and 6 bases at J; junction bases unmatched: 10. The CDR3 runs 14 residues. Germline V CDR1 and CDR2: LNHDA, SQIVND (reference sequence). The CDR3 is CASSPGSPGGEQYF. In nucleotides, the CDR3 is TGTGCCAGTAGTCCCGGGTCCCCGGGGGGCGAGCAGTACTTC.

The V and J genes are TRBV3-1 (or the pseudogene TRBV3-2) and TRBJ1-2, with 7 nucleotides matching TRBD1. The CDR3 consists of 13 residues. J was trimmed by 4 bases and V by 5 bases; bases with no gene match: 4. CDR1 is LGHDT and CDR2 is YNNKEL in the germline V gene (reference sequence). CDR3 region: CASSGGTAYGYTF. The DNA of the CDR3 is TGTGCCAGCAGCGGGGGGACAGCCTATGGCTACACCTTC.

The chain recombines TRBV6-6 with TRBJ1-5; 8 nucleotides line up with TRBD1. Unmatched junction bases numbered 9, after V lost 5 bases and J lost 0 bases. Looked up from germline, CDR1 is MNHNY and CDR2 is SVGAGI (reference sequence). The CDR3 sequence is 17 residues long. The CDR3 sequence: CASSRYPGGLSNQPQHF. The CDR3 DNA reads TGTGCCAGCAGTCGATATCCAGGGGGCCTTAGCAATCAGCCCCAGCATTTT.

The rearrangement joins TRBV19 to TRBJ1-2; TRBD1 matches at 8 bases. This CDR3 is 14 amino acids long. J lost 3 bases, V lost 6 bases, and 6 bases had no gene match. Germline V CDR1 and CDR2: LNHDA, SQIVND (reference sequence). The CDR3 spells CASRLTGADYGYTF. CDR3 bases: TGTGCCAGTAGACTGACAGGGGCCGACTATGGCTACACCTTC.

The J gene is TRBJ1-1, the V gene TRBV29-1; 8 bases line up with TRBD1. Germline values: CDR1 SQVTM, CDR2 ANQGSEA. V shed 7 bases and J 1 base; nucleotides not matched to a gene: 8. This CDR3 is built from 14 residues. In DNA, the CDR3 is TGCAGCGCAAAAGCCGGGACAGGGAACACTGAAGCTTTCTTT. Translating gives CSAKAGTGNTEAFF.